This T cell receptor (beta chain) was sequenced during a study of CD8+ T cells in alopecia areata. General study findings and limits: During tofacitinib treatment, many expanded lesional clones remained in scalp and blood.

RNA extraction was followed by reverse transcription into cDNA, which acted as the sequencing template. Generated by immunoSEQ multiplex PCR, the TCRdb table keeps only in-frame clones and is missing some. The table has fewer than 110,000 clones, around 60% seen once. Described treatment: oral pan-JAK inhibitor, 5-10 mg twice daily. The germline V and J ends were trimmed by 5 bases and 1 base, with 14 bases remaining between them. The CDR3 is 16 residues long. Germline V gene sequence: CDR1 SGHAT, CDR2 FQNNGV. In the case of this clone: No antigen is known for it.

The TCR comes from a human donor with alopecia areata. The chain has TRBV11-2 and TRBJ2-2, with D possibly TRBD1 on 5 matching bases. The material was CD8+ T cells sorted from blood, obtained between weeks 55 and 65, from a patient treated with tofacitinib. The CDR3 nucleotides read TGTGCCAGCAGCCCCGACACGACAGAGAACACCGGGGAGCTGTTTTTT. Amino acid sequence: CASSPDTTENTGELFF.